These 25 T cell receptor beta chains were all obtained from the same sample, sequenced in a study of identifying expanded T cells in peripheral blood. Profiled with immunoSEQ multiplex PCR; TCRdb holds only in-frame clones, not every one. There are about 85,000 clones in the sample; about nine tenths occur only once, and 2.5% to 3.5% lies in the top ten. The specimen sequenced was blood. Receptors originate from a person aged 18 to 70 in good health.

The rearrangement uses TRBV30 and TRBJ1-2; 10 nucleotides match TRBD1. V shed 4 bases, J shed 8 bases, and the junction held 7 bases outside the gene matches. CDR1 is GTSNPN, CDR2 SVGIG, per germline (reference sequence). The CDR3 is 13 residues long. CDR3 sequence: CAWIQTGGDGYTF. The CDR3 bases are TGTGCCTGGATCCAGACAGGGGGCGACGGCTACACCTTC.

The chain carries TRBV28 and TRBJ2-7; 8 positions agree with TRBD1. Losses at the gene ends were 6 bases for V and 3 bases for J; bases not matched to a gene: 10. CDR1 is MDHEN, CDR2 SYDVKM, per germline. This CDR3 region has 15 residues. This CDR3 is CASRRLGQGRYEQYF. The CDR3 bases are TGTGCCAGCAGACGACTAGGACAGGGACGCTACGAGCAGTACTTC.

The chain combines TRBV10-3 with TRBJ1-3; D unclear. Trimming removed 0 bases at V and 0 bases at J, with 9 bases between. The CDR3 consists of 16 residues. Germline values: CDR1 ENHRY, CDR2 SYGVKD. CDR3 amino acids: CAISESRGLSGNTIYF. The CDR3 DNA follows: TGTGCCATCAGTGAGTCTCGGGGTCTCTCTGGAAACACCATATATTTT.

V gene TRBV9 combines with J gene TRBJ2-3; TRBD2 matches 8 bases. Trimming removed 0 bases from V and 0 bases from J; junction bases left unmatched: 9. Germline CDR1 and CDR2: SGDLS and YYNGEE. The CDR3 has 18 residues. The CDR3 coding sequence is TGTGCCAGCAGCGTAGGTAGCGGGGCAACTCCAAGCACAGATACGCAGTATTTT. Its translation is CASSVGSGATPSTDTQYF.

The J gene is TRBJ1-2, the V gene TRBV30; D remains ambiguous. Trimming stripped 3 bases from V and 4 bases from J, with 9 bases between. There are 12 residues in the CDR3. Germline lookup yields CDR1 GTSNPN and CDR2 SVGIG (reference sequence). The CDR3 DNA reads TGTGCCTGGAGACTCCCGCCCTATGGCTACACCTTC. It translates to CAWRLPPYGYTF.

The chain links TRBV9 to TRBJ2-1; no clear D gene. Germline V gene data show CDR1 as SGDLS and CDR2 as YYNGEE. The CDR3 sequence is 12 residues long. V dropped 3 bases and J dropped 9 bases, with 10 bases sitting between them. CDR3 loop: CASSASGGEQFF. CDR3 bases: TGTGCCAGCAGCGCCTCAGGTGGTGAGCAGTTCTTC.

V usage is TRBV6-5 and J usage is TRBJ2-7, with 8 bases that match TRBD1. The J segment lost 5 bases and the V segment lost 6 bases, leaving 6 bases of the junction unmatched. Germline V gives CDR1 MNHEY, CDR2 SVGAGI. The CDR3 is 13 residues long. As DNA, the CDR3 is TGTGCCAGCAGACGGGACAGGATCCACGAGCAGTACTTC. Protein sequence: CASRRDRIHEQYF.

The rearrangement joins TRBV25-1 to TRBJ2-1; the match to TRBD1 covers 9 bases. Germline CDR1 reads MGHDK; CDR2 reads SYGVNS. The trim removed 8 bases at V and 8 bases at J, leaving 22 bases unmatched. CDR3 length: 18 amino acids. CDR3 nucleotide sequence: TGTGCCAGCTTTACCGGGACAGGGTTGAGGTCGCACACACATGAGCAGTTCTTC. It is translated as CASFTGTGLRSHTHEQFF.

The CDR3 loop is CASSPGTGGYGYTF. CDR3 nucleotide sequence: TGCGCCAGCAGCCCCGGGACTGGGGGGTATGGCTACACCTTC. The chain is built from TRBV5-1 and TRBJ1-2; the D gene is possibly TRBD1 (5 bases). With 4 bases removed from V and 5 bases from J, the gap between germline ends came to 15 bases. Germline CDR1 is SGHRS and CDR2 is YFSETQ. This CDR3 has 14 residues. Variable domain in full (rest from reference TRBV5-1 and TRBJ1-2): KAGVTQTPRYLIKTRGQQVTLSCSPISGHRSVSWYQQTPGQGLQFLFEYFSETQRNKGNFPGRFSGRQFSNSRSEMNVSTLELGDSALYLCASSPGTGGYGYTFGSGTRLTVV.

The gene calls are TRBV2 and TRBJ2-1; 8 nucleotides line up with TRBD2. V dropped 3 bases and J dropped 6; count of bases not matched to a gene: 7. CDR1 SNHLY and CDR2 FYNNEI come from the germline V gene. The CDR3 length is 15 residues. The CDR3 reads CASSDAGGRINEQFF. CDR3 coding DNA: TGTGCCAGCAGTGATGCGGGGGGCAGGATCAATGAGCAGTTCTTC.

CDR3 region: CASSLLSGKETQYF. DNA for the CDR3: TGCGCCAGCAGCTTGCTTAGCGGGAAAGAGACCCAGTACTTC. The chain recombines TRBV5-1 with TRBJ2-5; 8 nucleotides agree with TRBD2. Germline values: CDR1 SGHRS, CDR2 YFSETQ. After removal of 1 base from V and 3 bases from J, the junction contained 2 bases not matched to a gene. The CDR3 contains 14 residues.

The chain uses TRBV5-4 and TRBJ1-2, with D possibly matching TRBD1 (5 bases). Germline V gives CDR1 SGHNT, CDR2 YYREEE (reference sequence). CDR3 length equals 15 residues. Trimming pared 0 bases from V and 2 bases from J, leaving 11 bases between. CDR3 in DNA: TGTGCCAGCAGCTTGGGTGTGGAGGGGAACTATGGCTACACCTTC. Protein sequence: CASSLGVEGNYGYTF.

This clone has more than one count but fewer than ten. The rearrangement uses TRBV7-2 and TRBJ2-2, with D unclear. Germline values: CDR1 SGHTA, CDR2 FQGNSA. Trimming pared 1 base from V and 7 bases from J, leaving 13 bases between. The CDR3 has 15 residues. CDR3 in amino acids: CASSLGPPTGGELFF. For the CDR3, the DNA is TGTGCCAGCAGCTTAGGCCCCCCCACGGGCGGGGAGCTGTTTTTT.

The rearrangement joins TRBV19 to TRBJ2-7; 9 bases match TRBD1. This CDR3 is 17 amino acids long. Germline CDR1 reads LNHDA; CDR2 reads SQIVND (reference sequence). The junction had 15 bases not matched to a gene; V was cut back by 5 bases and J by 4 bases. The CDR3 is CASSLTGIGDRAYEQYF. The CDR3 DNA reads as TGTGCCAGTAGTCTCACCGGTATAGGGGACAGGGCGTACGAGCAGTACTTC.

The rearrangement joins TRBV29-1 to TRBJ2-1; D possibly uses TRBD1 or TRBD2 (5 bases each). The CDR3 has 12 residues. Looked up from germline, CDR1 is SQVTM and CDR2 is ANQGSEA. V dropped 7 bases and J dropped 5 bases, with 12 bases sitting between them. The CDR3 bases are TGCAGCGGGGGACGGTACAACAATGAGCAGTTCTTC. It yields the protein CSGGRYNNEQFF.

The V gene is TRBV6-5, the J gene TRBJ1-1; TRBD1 aligns across 9 bases. The junction had 4 bases not matched to a gene; V was cut back by 4 bases and J by 4 bases. CDR1 is MNHEY, CDR2 SVGAGI, per germline. The CDR3 loop spans 14 amino acids. The CDR3 coding sequence is TGTGCCAGCAGTTTACAGGGGGCCTTCACTGAAGCTTTCTTT. Its translation: CASSLQGAFTEAFF.

The chain carries TRBV19 and TRBJ1-1; the D gene is possibly TRBD1 (6 bases). V lost 4 bases to trimming and J lost 0 bases, with 12 bases between them. The germline V gene has CDR1 LNHDA and CDR2 SQIVND (reference sequence). This CDR3 has 15 amino acids. CDR3: CASSTRTAMNTEAFF. The CDR3 DNA reads as TGTGCCAGTAGTACTCGGACAGCGATGAACACTGAAGCTTTCTTT.

The chain recombines TRBV25-1 with TRBJ2-7; no definite D call. Germline V CDR1 and CDR2: MGHDK, SYGVNS. The CDR3 runs 13 residues. Trimming left V 1 base short and J 3 bases short, with 7 bases between. The CDR3 DNA sequence: TGTGCCAGCAGTGAATCCTATCGCTACGAGCAGTACTTC. Its translation: CASSESYRYEQYF.

V is TRBV2 and J is TRBJ1-1, with 7 bases matching TRBD1. CDR1 is SNHLY and CDR2 is FYNNEI in the germline V gene. V shed 4 bases and J 3 bases; nucleotides not matched to a gene: 8. The CDR3 loop spans 15 amino acids. CDR3 DNA sequence: TGTGCCAGCAGTGTGGGGGCAGGGGGGGACACTGAAGCTTTCTTT. This translates into CASSVGAGGDTEAFF.

The V and J genes are TRBV25-1 and TRBJ1-2; D is uncertain. This CDR3 region has 14 residues. Germline loops: CDR1 MGHDK, CDR2 SYGVNS. Trimming shortened V by 5 bases and J by 2 bases, and 12 bases separated the two germline ends. The CDR3 loop reads CASSHRLPNYGYTF. CDR3 sequence (DNA): TGTGCCAGCAGTCACAGACTCCCAAACTATGGCTACACCTTC.

The J gene is TRBJ2-1, the V gene TRBV6-5; D might be TRBD1 or TRBD2, each matching 5 bases. CDR1 and CDR2 (germline): MNHEY, SVGAGI. The CDR3 has 14 residues. V was cut by 0 bases and J by 5 bases, with 8 bases left in between. As DNA, the CDR3 is TGTGCCAGCAGTTACTCGGGGGAGAACAATGAGCAGTTCTTC. Translated, it gives CASSYSGENNEQFF.

The DNA for the CDR3 is TGTGCCAGCAGCCAGGGGAGGGAGGCAGATACGCAGTATTTT. This translates into CASSQGREADTQYF. The chain has TRBV4-2 and TRBJ2-3; 7 bases align to TRBD2. Trimming took 3 bases from V and 4 from J; bases not matched to a gene: 4. Germline values: CDR1 LGHNA, CDR2 YNFKEQ. CDR3 length: 14 residues.

This rearrangement joins TRBV18 to TRBJ2-3, with 7 bases that match TRBD2. The CDR3 has 16 residues. Losses at the gene ends were 1 base for V and 0 bases for J; bases not matched to a gene: 4. Looked up from germline, CDR1 is KGHSH and CDR2 is LQKENI. In DNA, the CDR3 is TGTGCCAGCTCACCACAACTAGCGACTAGCACAGATACGCAGTATTTT. The encoded protein is CASSPQLATSTDTQYF.

The chain employs TRBV7-8 and TRBJ1-2; D perhaps matches TRBD1 (5 bases). This CDR3 is 17 amino acids long. Germline values: CDR1 SGHVS, CDR2 FQNEAQ. With 1 base removed from V and 2 bases from J, the gap between germline ends came to 17 bases. CDR3 nucleotide sequence: TGTGCCAGCAGCTTAGAAGCTGGGACCCTATCCAACTATGGCTACACCTTC. It codes for CASSLEAGTLSNYGYTF.

The V and J genes are TRBV6-6 and TRBJ1-4, with TRBD1 identical over 10 bases. The CDR3 runs to 16 residues. With V trimmed by 6 bases and J by 4 bases, 8 bases remained unmatched. Germline CDR1 reads MNHNY; CDR2 reads SVGAGI (reference sequence). The CDR3 DNA reads as TGTGCCAGCAGAACGACTAGGGACAGGGGTAATGAAAAACTGTTTTTT. This gives the protein CASRTTRDRGNEKLFF.